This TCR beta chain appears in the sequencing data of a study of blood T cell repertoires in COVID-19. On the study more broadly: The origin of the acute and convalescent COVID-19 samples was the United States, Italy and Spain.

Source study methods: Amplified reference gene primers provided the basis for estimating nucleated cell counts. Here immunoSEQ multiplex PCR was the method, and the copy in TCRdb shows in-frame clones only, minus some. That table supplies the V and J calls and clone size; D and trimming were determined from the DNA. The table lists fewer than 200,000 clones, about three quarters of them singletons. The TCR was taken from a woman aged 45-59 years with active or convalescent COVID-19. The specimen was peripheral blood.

Written as DNA, the CDR3 is TGTGCCAGCAGTGAGCGACAGGGGCGGGATGGCTACACCTTC. It specifies CASSERQGRDGYTF. The chain combines TRBV6-1 with TRBJ1-2, with 8 positions matching TRBD1. This CDR3 comprises 14 residues. Trimming took 3 bases from V and 6 from J; bases not matched to a gene: 6. Germline CDR1 and CDR2: MNHNS and SASEGT.